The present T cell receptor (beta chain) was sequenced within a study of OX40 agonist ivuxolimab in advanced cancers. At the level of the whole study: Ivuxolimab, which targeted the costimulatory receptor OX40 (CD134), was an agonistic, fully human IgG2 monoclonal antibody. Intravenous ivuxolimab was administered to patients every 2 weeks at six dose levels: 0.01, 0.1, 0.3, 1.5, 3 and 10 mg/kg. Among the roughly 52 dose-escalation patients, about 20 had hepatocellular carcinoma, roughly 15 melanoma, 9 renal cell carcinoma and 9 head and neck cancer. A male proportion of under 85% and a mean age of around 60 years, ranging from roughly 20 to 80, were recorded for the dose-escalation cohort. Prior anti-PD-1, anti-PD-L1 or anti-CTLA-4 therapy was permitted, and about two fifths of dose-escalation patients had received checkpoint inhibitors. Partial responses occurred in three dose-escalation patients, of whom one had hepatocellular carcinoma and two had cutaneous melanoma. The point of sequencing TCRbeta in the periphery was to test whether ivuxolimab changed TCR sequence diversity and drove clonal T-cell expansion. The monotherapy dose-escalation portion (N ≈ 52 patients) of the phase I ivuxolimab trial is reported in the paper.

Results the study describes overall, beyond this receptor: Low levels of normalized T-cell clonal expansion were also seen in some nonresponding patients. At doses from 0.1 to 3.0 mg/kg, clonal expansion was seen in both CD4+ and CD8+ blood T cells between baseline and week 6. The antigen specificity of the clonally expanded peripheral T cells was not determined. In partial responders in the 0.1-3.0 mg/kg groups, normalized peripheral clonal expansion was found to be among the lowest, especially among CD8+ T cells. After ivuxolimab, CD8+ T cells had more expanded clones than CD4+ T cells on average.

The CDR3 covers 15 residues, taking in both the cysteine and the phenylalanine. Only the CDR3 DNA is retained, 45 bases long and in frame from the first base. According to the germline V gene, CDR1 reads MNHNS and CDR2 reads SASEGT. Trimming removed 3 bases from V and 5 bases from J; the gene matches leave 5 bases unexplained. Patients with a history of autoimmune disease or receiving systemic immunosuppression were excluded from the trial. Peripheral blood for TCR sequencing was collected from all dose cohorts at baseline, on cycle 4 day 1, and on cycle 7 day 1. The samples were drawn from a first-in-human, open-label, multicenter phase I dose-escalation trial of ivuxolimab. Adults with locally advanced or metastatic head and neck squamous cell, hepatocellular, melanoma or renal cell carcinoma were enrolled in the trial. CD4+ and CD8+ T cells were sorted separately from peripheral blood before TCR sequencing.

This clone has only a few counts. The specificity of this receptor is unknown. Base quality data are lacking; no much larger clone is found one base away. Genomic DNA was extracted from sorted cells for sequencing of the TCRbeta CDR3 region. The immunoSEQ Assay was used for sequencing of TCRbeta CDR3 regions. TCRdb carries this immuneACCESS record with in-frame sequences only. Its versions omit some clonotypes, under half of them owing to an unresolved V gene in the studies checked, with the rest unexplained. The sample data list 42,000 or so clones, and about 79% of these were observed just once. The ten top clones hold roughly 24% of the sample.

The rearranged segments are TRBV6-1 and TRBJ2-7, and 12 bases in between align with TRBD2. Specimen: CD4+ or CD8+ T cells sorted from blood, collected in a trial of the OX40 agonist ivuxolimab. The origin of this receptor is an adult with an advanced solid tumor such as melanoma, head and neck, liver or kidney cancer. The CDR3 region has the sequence CASSEPTSGSHEQYF. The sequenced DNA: TGTGCCAGCAGTGAGCCGACTAGCGGGAGCCACGAGCAGTACTTC.